This TCR beta chain was obtained from a study of blood T cells in healthy people across ages. Study observations and caveats: Because donor CMV status was unknown, expanded clonotype changes were possibly confounded.

Germline V lookup: CDR1 MGHRA, CDR2 YSYEKL. CDR3 length equals 17 residues. Total RNA amounts of at least 6 micrograms were extracted per sample. Primed by a sample-barcoded 5' primer and a J-beta primer mix, a second PCR proceeded for about 6 to 11 cycles. A single record per CDR3 protein comes from TCRdb applying MiXCR to the 5' RACE reads. Of 500,000 to 550,000 distinct CDR3 sequences in the sample, 20% to 30% were seen once. On this clonotype itself: What it binds is not known.

The data also belong to a second study, concerning T cells of mothers and their children. This second study notes: Similar thymic selection effects on TCR recombination output appear in pairs, both related and unrelated.

The source material was blood. The chain is built from TRBV4-1 and TRBJ2-5, with TRBD2 identical over 10 bases. TRBJ2-7 explains the end of the DNA better; the J call may be wrong. The receptor was isolated from a boy between 10 and 17 years old in good health. Written as DNA, the CDR3 is TGCGCCAGCAGCCAGGTTATGCTAGCGGGAGCTGCCTACGAGCAGTACTTC. It translates to CASSQVMLAGAAYEQYF.